The next 23 T cell receptor beta chains were all read from a single sample in a study of shared clonotypes between healthy human individuals. Generated by immunoSEQ multiplex PCR, the TCRdb table keeps only in-frame clones and is missing some. The sample records more than 1,200,000 clones, around 98.5% being singletons. The specimen sequenced was naive CD4+ T cells sorted from blood. The subset was: CD45RA+ positively selected. The receptors stem from a man younger than 40 in good health.

The chain employs TRBV6-5 and TRBJ2-1; 10 nucleotides align to TRBD2. Germline V gene data show CDR1 as MNHEY and CDR2 as SVGAGI. V shed 6 bases, J shed 5 bases, and the junction held 7 bases outside the gene matches. The CDR3 spans 15 residues. CDR3 DNA sequence: TGTGCCAGCAGGACGACTAGCGGGTATAACAATGAGCAGTTCTTC. Protein: CASRTTSGYNNEQFF.

This chain joins TRBV4-3 and TRBJ2-7; 8 bases fit TRBD1. The germline V gene encodes CDR1 LGHNA and CDR2 YSLEER. The V segment lost 0 bases and the J segment 4 bases; nucleotides outside the gene matches: 8. The length of the CDR3 is 16 residues. CDR3 coding DNA: TGCGCCAGCAGCCAAGATGCGAACAGGGGGGTATACGAGCAGTACTTC. Translated: CASSQDANRGVYEQYF.

The chain is built from TRBV27 and TRBJ2-3; 7 bases map to TRBD1. The CDR3 contains 16 residues. Germline V gives CDR1 MNHEY, CDR2 SMNVEV (reference sequence). The trim removed 5 bases at V and 4 bases at J, leaving 12 bases unmatched. This chain's CDR3 is CASSPGKRTGSDTQYF. The CDR3 region has the DNA TGTGCCAGCAGTCCTGGTAAAAGGACAGGTTCAGATACGCAGTATTTT.

The chain links TRBV27 to TRBJ2-2; D tentatively reads TRBD1 or TRBD2 (6 bases each). Germline V gene lookup returns CDR1 MNHEY and CDR2 SMNVEV (reference sequence). This CDR3 contains 19 residues. Trimming took off 3 bases at V and 3 bases at J, with 23 bases between the two ends. The CDR3 spells CASSLSGAGKLRYTGELFF. The CDR3 region has the DNA TGTGCCAGCAGTTTGTCGGGGGCGGGCAAATTACGTTACACCGGGGAGCTGTTTTTT.

The chain has TRBV2 and TRBJ1-2, with 8 bases matching TRBD1. This CDR3 is 12 amino acids long. V trimming: 6 bases; J trimming: 7 bases; junction bases outside the gene matches: 4. In germline, CDR1 is SNHLY, CDR2 FYNNEI. In nucleotides, the CDR3 is TGTGCCAGCAGCGTGACAGGGGTTGGCTACACCTTC. It encodes CASSVTGVGYTF.

This clone was recorded once. The V and J genes are TRBV9 and TRBJ2-3; no firm D call. From germline, CDR1 is SGDLS and CDR2 YYNGEE. The CDR3 covers 16 residues. Trimming removed 0 bases from V and 2 bases from J, with 13 bases in between. For the CDR3, the DNA is TGTGCCAGCAGCGTAGAAGACTCTTCGCTCACAGATACGCAGTATTTT. Its protein product is CASSVEDSSLTDTQYF.

This chain uses TRBV5-1 with TRBJ2-2; D is uncertain. The CDR3 loop spans 15 amino acids. CDR1 and CDR2 (germline): SGHRS, YFSETQ. V dropped 4 bases and J dropped 1 base, with 11 bases sitting between them. The CDR3 is CASSISLGNTGELFF. CDR3 in DNA: TGCGCCAGCAGCATCAGCTTGGGGAACACCGGGGAGCTGTTTTTT.

This chain connects TRBV9 to TRBJ2-1; D unclear. With 0 bases removed from V and 12 bases from J, the gap between germline ends came to 7 bases. The CDR3 covers 11 residues. Germline CDR1 and CDR2: SGDLS and YYNGEE. DNA for the CDR3: TGTGCCAGCAGCGTAGTGACCGCGCAGTTCTTC. Translating gives CASSVVTAQFF.

The V and J genes are TRBV10-2 and TRBJ2-4; TRBD1 is a possible D gene (6 bases). The CDR3 contains 16 residues. Germline V lookup: CDR1 WSHSY, CDR2 SAAADI. V was shortened by 2 bases and J by 5 bases, with 16 bases between the two germline ends. The CDR3 is CASSEAGVRGENIQYF. The CDR3 coding sequence is TGCGCCAGCAGTGAGGCAGGGGTCAGGGGTGAAAACATTCAGTACTTC.

V gene TRBV18 combines with J gene TRBJ1-5, with D unresolved. Trimming pared 6 bases from V and 2 bases from J, leaving 14 bases between. The CDR3 length is 15 residues. Germline V gene lookup returns CDR1 KGHSH and CDR2 LQKENI. The CDR3 region has the DNA TGTGCCAGCTCCGACGGGAGGTCCGGCAATCAGCCCCAGCATTTT. This codes for CASSDGRSGNQPQHF.

The chain combines TRBV19 with TRBJ2-3; TRBD2 matches 12 bases. After removal of 3 bases from V and 5 bases from J, the junction contained 3 bases not matched to a gene. This CDR3 has 15 residues. Per the germline V gene, CDR1 is LNHDA and CDR2 is SQIVND (reference sequence). The CDR3 here is CASSILAGGLDTQYF. DNA for the CDR3: TGTGCCAGTAGTATCCTAGCGGGAGGGTTAGATACGCAGTATTTT.

This clone has just one count. Written as DNA, the CDR3 is TGTGCCAGCAGCCCAGTCACTGGCTACGAGCAGTACTTC. It codes for CASSPVTGYEQYF. The rearrangement joins TRBV7-8 to TRBJ2-7; no clear D. The CDR3 spans 13 residues. Germline V lookup: CDR1 SGHVS, CDR2 FQNEAQ. Trimming pared 5 bases from V and 3 bases from J, leaving 11 bases between.

The chain couples TRBV15 to TRBJ2-5; D is unresolved. This CDR3 region has 14 residues. V was shortened by 1 base and J by 3 bases, with 9 bases between the two germline ends. The germline V gene has CDR1 LNHNV and CDR2 YYDKDF (reference sequence). The CDR3 reads CATSRGNTKETQYF. For the CDR3, the DNA is TGTGCCACCAGCAGAGGGAACACGAAAGAGACCCAGTACTTC.

The gene calls are TRBV18 and TRBJ2-3; D gene unclear. The CDR3 has 13 residues. Deletions cut 0 bases from V and 7 bases from J, with 8 bases between. Germline V gene sequence: CDR1 KGHSH, CDR2 LQKENI. The CDR3 DNA reads as TGTGCCAGCTCACCACCGCTGGAGAATACGCAGTATTTT. As protein: CASSPPLENTQYF.

This chain connects TRBV27 to TRBJ1-1; TRBD1 agrees at 9 bases. Germline CDR1 and CDR2: MNHEY and SMNVEV (reference sequence). This CDR3 is 16 amino acids long. Germline trimming cut 5 bases from V and 4 bases from J; bases unmatched to any gene: 11. The CDR3 region has the DNA TGTGCCAGCAGTCCCGGACAGGGGAGGATGGGCACTGAAGCTTTCTTT. Its translation is CASSPGQGRMGTEAFF.

The chain recombines TRBV5-1 with TRBJ2-3, with 9 positions matching TRBD2. Germline-derived CDR1 and CDR2 are SGHRS and YFSETQ. The CDR3 is 15 amino acids. The junction had 5 bases not matched to a gene; V was cut back by 5 bases and J by 1 base. CDR3 in amino acids: CASSFSGSGTDTQYF. The DNA of the CDR3 is TGCGCCAGCAGTTTTAGCGGGAGTGGCACAGATACGCAGTATTTT.

The chain couples TRBV21-1 to TRBJ2-7; TRBD2 is the table's D call, not checked against the DNA. TRBV21-1 is a recognized pseudogene. CDR3 length: 13 residues. The CDR3 region is CASRKFLSYEQYF. CDR3 nucleotides: TGTGCCAGCCGCAAATTTCTTTCCTACGAGCAGTACTTC.

This rearrangement joins TRBV5-1 to TRBJ1-2; no clear D gene. This CDR3 comprises 13 residues. Germline CDR1 is SGHRS and CDR2 is YFSETQ. The V and J ends lost 0 bases and 6 bases respectively, with 9 bases between them. This CDR3 reads CASSLAGVDGYTF. As DNA, the CDR3 is TGCGCCAGCAGCTTGGCTGGGGTCGATGGCTACACCTTC.

This clone appeared a single time. Written as DNA, the CDR3 is TGTGCCAGCAGGTTCTTACGACCGGGACAGGGTATCACAGATACGCAGTATTTT. This encodes CASRFLRPGQGITDTQYF. The chain joins TRBV13 to TRBJ2-3; 9 bases agree with TRBD1. Germline V gene lookup returns CDR1 PRHDT and CDR2 FYEKMQ (reference sequence). J lost 2 bases, V lost 6 bases, and 15 bases had no gene match. The CDR3 has 18 amino acids.

The sample holds one count of this clone. The chain uses TRBV18 and TRBJ1-2; D may be TRBD1 (6 bases). Looked up from germline, CDR1 is KGHSH and CDR2 is LQKENI. CDR3 size: 15 residues. The V end lost 2 bases, the J end lost 0 bases, and 10 bases lay between the germline ends. The CDR3 is CASSPTRGANYGYTF. Here the CDR3 DNA reads TGTGCCAGCTCACCAACGAGGGGGGCTAACTATGGCTACACCTTC. The full variable domain, with the rest looked up from reference TRBV18 and TRBJ1-2, is NAGVMQNPRHLVRRRGQEARLRCSPMKGHSHVYWYRQLPEEGLKFMVYLQKENIIDESGMPKERFSAEFPKEGPSILRIQQVVRGDSAAYFCASSPTRGANYGYTFGSGTRLTVV.

The chain couples TRBV19 to TRBJ2-5, with D possibly being TRBD1 or TRBD2 (5 bases each). CDR1 is LNHDA, CDR2 SQIVND, per germline (reference sequence). Trimming shortened V by 4 bases and J by 2 bases, and 11 bases separated the two germline ends. The CDR3 length is 14 residues. CDR3 amino acids: CASSKGWGQETQYF. The CDR3 bases are TGTGCCAGTAGTAAGGGGTGGGGGCAAGAGACCCAGTACTTC.

This clone was seen more than once but under ten times. The V gene is TRBV20-1, the J gene TRBJ2-7; D call uncertain. CDR3 size: 10 residues. Germline values: CDR1 DFQATT, CDR2 SNEGSKA (reference sequence). Trimming stripped 1 base from V and 6 bases from J, with 4 bases between. The DNA for the CDR3 is TGCAGTGCTAGAGCGGGCGAGCAGTACTTC. It encodes CSARAGEQYF.

This clone was observed a single time. The chain links TRBV5-5 to TRBJ2-7, with D possibly TRBD2 on 5 matching bases. The V and J ends lost 1 base and 2 bases respectively, with 10 bases between them. CDR1 is SGHKS, CDR2 YYEKEE, per germline (reference sequence). There are 14 residues in the CDR3. The DNA for the CDR3 is TGTGCCAGCAGCTTGCGTTCGGGAACCTACGAGCAGTACTTC. It specifies CASSLRSGTYEQYF.